The next 15 T cell receptor beta chains were all read from a single sample in a study of blood T cells in healthy people across ages (dated by TCRdb to between 2014 and 2016). Library preparation was by 5' RACE. The instrument given in TCRdb is Illumina HiSeq 2500. A second PCR of about 6 to 11 cycles was performed with a sample-barcoded 5' primer and a J-beta primer mix. Clones were called with MiXCR by TCRdb after fastp trimmed the public reads at Q25, and only in-frame beta chains were retained. One record per CDR3 amino acid sequence lists the most common genes and DNA. The sample data list about 1.5 million distinct CDR3 sequences, and around 40% of these were observed just once. Approximately 4.1% of the sample belongs to the ten largest clones. The specimen sequenced was blood. These receptors all come from a woman aged 18-29 years in good health.

This clonotype was detected only a few times. The chain joins TRBV20-1 to TRBJ2-3; 14 bases are shared with TRBD2. V trimming: 3 bases; J trimming: 4 bases; junction bases outside the gene matches: 6. Germline CDR1 is DFQATT and CDR2 is SNEGSKA (reference sequence). This CDR3 region has 16 residues. The CDR3 loop reads CSASYGLAGGADTQYF. Here the CDR3 DNA reads TGCAGTGCTAGCTACGGACTAGCGGGAGGCGCAGATACGCAGTATTTT.

This clonotype has only a few counts. The rearrangement joins TRBV20-1 to TRBJ2-1; possibly TRBD2 for D (6 bases). Germline V gene sequence: CDR1 DFQATT, CDR2 SNEGSKA (reference sequence). The CDR3 is made up of 15 amino acids. The V end lost 1 base, the J end lost 0 bases, and 10 bases lay between the germline ends. DNA of the CDR3: TGCAGTGCTAGAGTCGGGGGAAGCTCCTACAATGAGCAGTTCTTC. Translating gives CSARVGGSSYNEQFF.

The rearrangement joins TRBV7-2 to TRBJ1-3, with D perhaps TRBD1 (5 bases). The germline V gene has CDR1 SGHTA and CDR2 FQGNSA. V was shortened by 4 bases and J by 2 bases, with 15 bases between the two germline ends. The CDR3 contains 16 residues. The CDR3 region is CASSSSQGRAGNTIYF. In DNA form, the CDR3 reads TGTGCCAGCAGCTCCTCTCAGGGAAGGGCTGGAAACACCATATATTTT.

The V call is TRBV20-1, the J call TRBJ2-2; TRBD2 matches 13 bases. The CDR3 has 13 amino acids. The V segment lost 7 bases and the J segment 9 bases; nucleotides outside the gene matches: 5. CDR1 DFQATT and CDR2 SNEGSKA come from the germline V gene (reference sequence). The CDR3 protein is CSGTSGRSRELFF. DNA of the CDR3: TGCAGTGGGACTAGCGGGAGATCAAGGGAGCTGTTTTTT.

The genes are TRBV20-1 and TRBJ1-5; maybe TRBD1 (5 bases). The V end was cut by 6 bases, the J end by 8 bases, with 17 bases between. CDR3 length: 13 amino acids. CDR1 and CDR2 from the germline V gene are DFQATT and SNEGSKA (reference sequence). The CDR3 spells CSALYQGGEPQHF. The CDR3 nucleotides are TGCAGTGCCCTTTACCAGGGAGGAGAGCCCCAGCATTTT.

This clonotype was counted between two and nine times. This rearrangement joins TRBV2 to TRBJ2-1, with D uncertain. The V end lost 3 bases, the J end lost 5 bases, and 5 bases lay between the germline ends. The CDR3 covers 12 residues. The germline V gene encodes CDR1 SNHLY and CDR2 FYNNEI. CDR3 sequence: CASSDDHNEQFF. The CDR3 DNA is TGTGCCAGCAGTGATGACCACAATGAGCAGTTCTTC.

This rearrangement joins TRBV20-1 to TRBJ1-2; D unresolved. There are 13 residues in the CDR3. In germline, CDR1 is DFQATT, CDR2 SNEGSKA (reference sequence). Trimming shortened V by 0 bases and J by 7 bases, and 12 bases separated the two germline ends. The CDR3 loop reads CSARDGPGSGYTF. CDR3 DNA: TGCAGTGCTAGAGATGGGCCGGGTAGTGGCTACACCTTC.

The chain is built from TRBV7-2 and TRBJ2-7; 8 bases fit TRBD2. Germline V lookup: CDR1 SGHTA, CDR2 FQGNSA. V was clipped by 6 bases and J by 0 bases; unmatched bases: 4. The CDR3 extends over 14 amino acids. This chain's CDR3 is CASSGRGGSYEQYF. The CDR3 bases are TGTGCCAGCAGTGGACGGGGGGGCTCCTACGAGCAGTACTTC. The whole variable domain, filled in from reference TRBV7-2 and TRBJ2-7, reads GAGVSQSPSNKVTEKGKDVELRCDPISGHTALYWYRQSLGQGLEFLIYFQGNSAPDKSGLPSDRFSAERTGGSVSTLTIQRTQQEDSAVYLCASSGRGGSYEQYFGPGTRLTVT.

This clonotype was seen a handful of times. The gene calls are TRBV20-1 and TRBJ1-2, with TRBD1 identical over 9 bases. There are 15 residues in the CDR3. Looked up from germline, CDR1 is DFQATT and CDR2 is SNEGSKA (reference sequence). Germline trimming cut 4 bases from V and 7 bases from J; bases unmatched to any gene: 13. Here the CDR3 DNA reads TGCAGTGCTATTTCTTTGAGGGACAGGGTTCGTGGCTACACCTTC. This translates into CSAISLRDRVRGYTF.

This CDR3 reads CSASPTGNEQYF. In DNA form, the CDR3 reads TGCAGTGCTAGCCCAACAGGGAACGAGCAGTACTTC. The gene calls are TRBV20-1 and TRBJ2-7, with a tentative D call TRBD1 (6 bases). The germline V gene has CDR1 DFQATT and CDR2 SNEGSKA (reference sequence). The CDR3 length is 12 residues. Trimming took 3 bases from V and 5 from J, leaving 11 bases between them.

The V and J genes are TRBV28 and TRBJ1-1; 7 bases match TRBD1. Germline assignment: CDR1 MDHEN and CDR2 SYDVKM. Unmatched junction bases numbered 5, after V lost 1 base and J lost 3 bases. CDR3 size: 15 residues. Written as DNA, the CDR3 is TGTGCCAGCAGTTTATCAGGGGGAATCCACACTGAAGCTTTCTTT. Protein sequence: CASSLSGGIHTEAFF. The whole variable domain, filled in from reference TRBV28 and TRBJ1-1, reads DVKVTQSSRYLVKRTGEKVFLECVQDMDHENMFWYRQDPGLGLRLIYFSYDVKMKEKGDIPEGYSVSREKKERFSLILESASTNQTSMYLCASSLSGGIHTEAFFGQGTRLTVV.

The chain couples TRBV11-2 to TRBJ2-4; D is uncertain. Gene TRBJ2-7 matches the end of the DNA better, so the J call may be wrong. This CDR3 contains 14 residues. Germline values: CDR1 SGHAT, CDR2 FQNNGV. The CDR3 bases are TGTGCCAGCAGCGCCCTACACGTCTACCTCGAGCAGTACTTC. It yields the protein CASSALHVYLEQYF.

This chain connects TRBV11-2 to TRBJ2-7; the D gene is possibly TRBD2 (6 bases). The CDR3 sequence is 14 residues long. The V end lost 2 bases, the J end lost 4 bases, and 12 bases lay between the germline ends. Per germline, CDR1 SGHAT and CDR2 FQNNGV. CDR3 region: CASSLSGPFYEQYF. CDR3 sequence (DNA): TGTGCCAGCAGCTTAAGCGGGCCCTTTTACGAGCAGTACTTC.

This chain joins TRBV5-1 and TRBJ2-7; 7 bases map to TRBD2. V shed 0 bases, J shed 3 bases, and the junction held 6 bases outside the gene matches. Germline V gene sequence: CDR1 SGHRS, CDR2 YFSETQ. This CDR3 is 15 amino acids long. Here the CDR3 reads CASSLVERGLYEQYF. CDR3 in DNA: TGCGCCAGCAGCTTGGTCGAGCGGGGTCTCTACGAGCAGTACTTC. Full variable domain (rest looked up from reference TRBV5-1 and TRBJ2-7): KAGVTQTPRYLIKTRGQQVTLSCSPISGHRSVSWYQQTPGQGLQFLFEYFSETQRNKGNFPGRFSGRQFSNSRSEMNVSTLELGDSALYLCASSLVERGLYEQYFGPGTRLTVT.

V and J are TRBV7-8 and TRBJ2-7, with 7 bases fitting TRBD2. Germline V gene data show CDR1 as SGHVS and CDR2 as FQNEAQ. Trimming cost V 0 bases and J 7 bases; bases outside gene matches: 21. The CDR3 totals 19 residues. Here the CDR3 reads CASSLAYPSGRMKDNEQYF. The CDR3 nucleotides read TGTGCCAGCAGCTTAGCGTATCCTAGCGGAAGGATGAAGGACAATGAGCAGTACTTC.